This T cell receptor (beta chain) came from a study of blood T cell repertoires in COVID-19. Overall study context: Samples taken during acute and convalescent COVID-19 were collected in the United States, Italy and Spain. T cells, B-cell-depleted T cells, or PBMCs supplied cDNA or gDNA.

Profiled with immunoSEQ multiplex PCR; TCRdb holds only in-frame clones, not every one. The sample carries about 110,000 clones, 75% to 90% recorded once. Trimming cost V 3 bases and J 0 bases, with 12 bases left between them. CDR1 and CDR2 from the germline V gene are SEHNR and FQNEAQ (reference sequence). The CDR3 is 15 residues long. The specimen sequenced was peripheral blood. The rearrangement links TRBV7-9 to TRBJ2-7, with D hard to call. The source is a woman aged 45-59 years with acute or convalescent COVID-19. The CDR3 here is CASSFGGLSSYEQYF. CDR3 nucleotide sequence: TGTGCCAGCAGCTTTGGCGGTCTGAGCTCCTACGAGCAGTACTTC. The variable domain in full, with the rest retrieved from reference TRBV7-9 and TRBJ2-7, is DTGVSQNPRHKITKRGQNVTFRCDPISEHNRLYWYRQTLGQGPEFLTYFQNEAQLEKSRLLSDRFSAERPKGSFSTLEIQRTEQGDSAMYLCASSFGGLSSYEQYFGPGTRLTVT.